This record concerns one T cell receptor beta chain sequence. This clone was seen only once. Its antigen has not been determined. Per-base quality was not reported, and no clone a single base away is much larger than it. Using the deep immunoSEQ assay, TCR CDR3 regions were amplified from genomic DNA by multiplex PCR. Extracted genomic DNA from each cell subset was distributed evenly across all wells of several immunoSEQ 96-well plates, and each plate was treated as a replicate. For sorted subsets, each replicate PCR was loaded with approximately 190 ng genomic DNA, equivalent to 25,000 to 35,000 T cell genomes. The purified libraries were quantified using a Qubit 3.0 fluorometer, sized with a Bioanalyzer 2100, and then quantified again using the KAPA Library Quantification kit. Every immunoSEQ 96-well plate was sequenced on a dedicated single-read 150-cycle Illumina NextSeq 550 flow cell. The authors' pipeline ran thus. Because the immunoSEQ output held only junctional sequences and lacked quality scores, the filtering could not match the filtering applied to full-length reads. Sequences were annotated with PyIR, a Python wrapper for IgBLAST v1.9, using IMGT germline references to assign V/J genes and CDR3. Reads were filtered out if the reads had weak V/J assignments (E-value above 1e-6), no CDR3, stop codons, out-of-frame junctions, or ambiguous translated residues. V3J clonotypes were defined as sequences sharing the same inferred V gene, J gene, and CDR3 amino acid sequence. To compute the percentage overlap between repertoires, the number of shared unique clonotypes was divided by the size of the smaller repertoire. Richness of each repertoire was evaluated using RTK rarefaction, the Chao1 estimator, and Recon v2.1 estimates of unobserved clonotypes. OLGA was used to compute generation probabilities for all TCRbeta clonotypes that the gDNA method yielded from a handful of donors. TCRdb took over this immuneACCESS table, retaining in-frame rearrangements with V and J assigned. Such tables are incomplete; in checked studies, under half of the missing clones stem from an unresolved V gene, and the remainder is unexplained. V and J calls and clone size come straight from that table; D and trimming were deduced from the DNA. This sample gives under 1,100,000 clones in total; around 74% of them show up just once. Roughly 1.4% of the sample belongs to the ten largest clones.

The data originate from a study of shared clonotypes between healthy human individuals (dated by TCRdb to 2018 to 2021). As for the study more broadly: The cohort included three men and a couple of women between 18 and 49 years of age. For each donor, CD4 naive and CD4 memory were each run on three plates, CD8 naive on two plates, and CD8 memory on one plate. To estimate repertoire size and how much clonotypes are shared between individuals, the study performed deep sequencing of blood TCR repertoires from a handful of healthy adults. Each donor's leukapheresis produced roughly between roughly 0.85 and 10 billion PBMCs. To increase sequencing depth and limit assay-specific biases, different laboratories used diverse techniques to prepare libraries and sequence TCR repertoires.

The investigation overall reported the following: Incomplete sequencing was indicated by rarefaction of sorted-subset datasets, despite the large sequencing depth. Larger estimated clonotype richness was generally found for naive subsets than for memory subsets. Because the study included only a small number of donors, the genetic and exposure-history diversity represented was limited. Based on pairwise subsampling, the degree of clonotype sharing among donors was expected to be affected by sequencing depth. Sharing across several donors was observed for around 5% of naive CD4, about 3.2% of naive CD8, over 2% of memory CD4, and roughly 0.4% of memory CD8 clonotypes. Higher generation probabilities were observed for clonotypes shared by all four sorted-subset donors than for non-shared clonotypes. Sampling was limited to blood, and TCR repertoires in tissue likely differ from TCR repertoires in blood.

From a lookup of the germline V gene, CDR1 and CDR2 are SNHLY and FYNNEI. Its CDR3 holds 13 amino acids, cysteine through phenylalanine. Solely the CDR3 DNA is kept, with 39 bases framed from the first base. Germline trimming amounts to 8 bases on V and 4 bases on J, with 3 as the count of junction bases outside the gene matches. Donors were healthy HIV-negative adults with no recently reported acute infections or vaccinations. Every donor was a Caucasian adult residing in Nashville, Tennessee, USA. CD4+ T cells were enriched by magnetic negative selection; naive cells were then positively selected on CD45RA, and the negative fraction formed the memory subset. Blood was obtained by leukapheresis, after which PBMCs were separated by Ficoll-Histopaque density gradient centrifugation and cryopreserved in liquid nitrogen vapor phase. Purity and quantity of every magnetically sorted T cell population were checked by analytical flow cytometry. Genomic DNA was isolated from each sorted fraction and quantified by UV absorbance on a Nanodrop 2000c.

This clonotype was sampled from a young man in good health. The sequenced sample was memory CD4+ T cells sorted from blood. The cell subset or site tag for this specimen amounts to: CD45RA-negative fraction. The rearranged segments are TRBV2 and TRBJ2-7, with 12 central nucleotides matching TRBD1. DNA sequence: TGTGCCAGCGGGGGACAGGGGGCTTACGAGCAGTACTTC. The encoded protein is CASGGQGAYEQYF.